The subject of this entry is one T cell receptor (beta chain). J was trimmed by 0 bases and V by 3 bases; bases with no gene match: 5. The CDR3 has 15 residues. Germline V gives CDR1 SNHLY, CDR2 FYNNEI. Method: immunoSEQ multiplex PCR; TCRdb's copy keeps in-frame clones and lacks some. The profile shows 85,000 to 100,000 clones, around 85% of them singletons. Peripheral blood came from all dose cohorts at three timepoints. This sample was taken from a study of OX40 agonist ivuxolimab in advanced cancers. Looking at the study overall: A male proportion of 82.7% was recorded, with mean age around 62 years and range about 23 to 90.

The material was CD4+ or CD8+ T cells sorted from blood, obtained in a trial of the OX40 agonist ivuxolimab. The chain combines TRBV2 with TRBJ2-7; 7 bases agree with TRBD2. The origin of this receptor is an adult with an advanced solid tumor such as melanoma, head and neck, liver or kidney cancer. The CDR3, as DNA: TGTGCCAGCAGTGACGGGGGGATCCCCTCCTACGAGCAGTACTTC. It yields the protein CASSDGGIPSYEQYF. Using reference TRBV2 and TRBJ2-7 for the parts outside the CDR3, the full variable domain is EPEVTQTPSHQVTQMGQEVILRCVPISNHLYFYWYRQILGQKVEFLVSFYNNEISEKSEIFDDQFSVERPDGSNFTLKIRSTKLEDSAMYFCASSDGGIPSYEQYFGPGTRLTVT.